Described below is a single TCR beta chain sequence and its context. This receptor's antigen is unknown. No base qualities exist here, and no much larger clone lies one base off it. The library was generated by the immunoSEQ multiplex PCR assay. For the multiplex PCR, a mixture combining 60 forward primers for TCR Vbeta segments and 13 reverse primers for TCR Jbeta segments was used. The CDR3 region of rearranged TCR beta genes was amplified from genomic DNA with a multiplex PCR assay. The amplified TCR beta libraries were sequenced on the Illumina HiSeq System as 87-base-pair reads. In the paper's pipeline: A later analysis tallied around 80 million unique TCR beta chains across the approximately 670 repertoires, and around 9.9 million of those chains were shared by two or more donors. To remove PCR and sequencing errors, raw reads were error-corrected and collapsed into unique sequences using a nearest-neighbor algorithm that merged closely related sequences. V, D and J gene segments were assigned by aligning CDR3 sequences to IMGT reference sequences. For a sequence to be retained, a match of at least six nucleotides was required to both a V gene segment and a J gene segment. A rearrangement counted as productive if the CDR3 had no stop codons and remained in frame with V and J, and every other rearrangement counted as non-productive. CDR3 was defined by IMGT convention, running from the second conserved V-encoded cysteine to the conserved J-encoded phenylalanine. In an earlier analysis of around 600 of the donors, sequences lacking an unambiguous match to a single V gene segment were excluded. In an earlier analysis of more than 500 of the donors, a V segment was called functional when productive rearrangements were above 56.7%, and segregating when the standard deviation between donors exceeded 5%. A statistical classification framework was built to diagnose cytomegalovirus status from the catalog of TCR beta chain sequences. V and J gene assignment, in a later analysis, came from comparing TCR nucleotide sequences with IMGT/GENE-DB human TR gene sequences. Using the TCRdist pipeline, a later analysis assigned CDR3 sequences along with most-parsimonious VDJ recombination scenarios. In a later analysis, each TCR beta chain was defined by its CDR3 amino acid sequence together with its V-gene family, and reads without a unique V-gene family were excluded. In a later analysis, several hundred highly shared, low-generation-probability nucleotide sequences were removed to address suspected cross-contamination and a sequencing artifact. A later analysis calculated a clonal expansion index for each public chain from normalized within-repertoire ranks of inferred template counts. A later analysis computed generation probabilities with a VDJ recombination model fitted to out-of-frame rearrangements, and checked the results against IGoR. A later analysis scored TCR-TCR, TCR-HLA and TCR-CMV co-occurrence with hypergeometric tests, applying a repertoire-size bias correction to TCR pairs. False discovery rates were estimated in a later analysis by permuting HLA or CMV assignments 20 times. A later analysis grouped co-occurring TCRs with DBSCAN, adding TCRdist sequence similarity when clustering within HLA-allele-positive subsets. Repertoires with fewer than 30,000 or more than 120,000 public chains were left out of co-occurrence clustering, as were five repertoires with anomalous nucleotide sharing. Imported from immuneACCESS, the table was reduced by TCRdb to in-frame sequences with V and J called. These copies leave out some clones; in studies compared against another copy, an unresolved V gene accounts for under half, and the cause of the remainder is not known. D and trimming were read from the DNA, whereas the V and J calls and clone size are those reported in that table. The sample records 190,000 or so clones, 80% of which are singletons. The top ten hold 0.6% to 0.7% of the sample.

The CDR3 measures 15 amino acids from cysteine to phenylalanine. The retained sequence is limited to the CDR3, 45 bases, with the frame set at the first base. In total, about 650 healthy bone marrow donors made up the cohort. At the time of sampling, every cohort member was nominally healthy, though immune exposures that went unrecorded were likely present. The donor was CMV seronegative and was included in the group of 352 seronegative cohort members. A peripheral blood sample was provided by each donor, and peripheral blood mononuclear cells were used for TCR beta sequencing. The Qiagen DNeasy Blood Extraction Kit was used to extract genomic DNA from the blood cell samples. The data originate from a study of cytomegalovirus exposure and HLA in healthy donors (dated by TCRdb to about 2017). A note on the overall study: In an earlier analysis of roughly 500 of the donors, 250 to 350 Gb of sequence data and approximately 120 million unique TCR beta sequences from about 190 million T cells were reported. An early release that covered about 600 HLA-typed donors contained approximately 300 gigabases of sequencing data and about 93 million unique TCR sequences. Of the roughly 390 genotyped donors, 75% to 85% were placed in the genetic ancestry cluster associated with self-reported Caucasian donors. The study aimed to test whether cataloging public T cell receptors could reveal signatures of past pathogen exposure. The study profiled the T cell repertoires of 500 to 800 subjects by immunosequencing and related them to cytomegalovirus serostatus. A separate validation cohort of roughly 130 different subjects was used in addition to the roughly 640-subject first cohort. To predict cytomegalovirus infection status, the study combined high-throughput TCR immunosequencing, statistical association of individual TCRs with disease status, and machine learning. In a later analysis, previously published TCR beta repertoires from 666 donors were re-analyzed and high-resolution HLA genotyping was added so that TCR occurrence patterns could be studied. In the later analysis, no new phenotypic data were used to find candidate immune exposures; instead, reliance was placed on TCR beta sequences and their occurrence across donors. In an earlier analysis of 500 to 650 of the donors, high-throughput TCR beta sequencing was used to judge whether each TCR beta V gene segment behaved as functional or pseudogenic. Donor age, sex, ethnicity and CMV serostatus were compiled together with the repertoire data. Genome-wide SNP genotypes for about three fifths of the roughly 670 donors were used in a later genetic analysis, which treated that subset as a discovery cohort. Every repertoire in the discovery cohort had been generated on one and the same sequencing platform. HLA typing covered class I and class II loci at four-digit resolution. Typing coverage varied by locus: about 620-640 donors for A, B, C, DRB1 and DQB1; approximately 560 for DQA1; nearly 610 for DPA1; around 490 for DPB1. A handful of DR-DQ haplotypes were handled as single units for association and clustering because linkage in the cohort was strong. On average, 235,054 unique TCR beta nucleotide sequences were sequenced per donor among fewer than 500 genotyped donors of the cohort, with 15% to 20% of those sequences being non-productive. Summary of the overall study and its limitations: Because some donors lacked HLA typing at each locus, the association tests relied only on the typed subset. A few of the identified cytomegalovirus-associated TCR beta chains were confirmed in vitro to be specific for cytomegalovirus antigens. A later analysis associated 16,951 TCR beta sequences with specific HLA alleles at a false discovery rate of 0.05. The study listed 164 TCR beta chains as associated with cytomegalovirus. In a later genetic analysis, fewer N-insertions in productive TCRs were reported among donors in an Asian-associated ancestry cluster than the roughly 700-donor mean. According to a later analysis, TCR association rates differed among HLA loci, with DRB1 alleles showing the most associated TCRs and HLA-C alleles showing the fewest. Correlated functional status among segregating V segments might be attributable to linkage disequilibrium, but an unknown experimental factor could not be ruled out. A further reported finding was that TCR beta sequences accurately predicted the HLA-A and HLA-B alleles for most subjects in the first cohort. Sequencing depth was assumed to be roughly uniform across donors in the presence/absence analyses, though that assumption may not hold. Because the 87-base-pair reads could not distinguish some IMGT-functional V segments, including TRBV6-2 and TRBV6-3, those segments were excluded. A later analysis reported that several top co-occurrence clusters appeared linked to parvovirus B19, influenza, CMV and Epstein-Barr virus. The authors suggested that the approach could potentially be generalized to other disease states and immunological phenotypes. In a later analysis, HLA-associated TCR beta chains were found to be more clonally expanded and to have lower generation probabilities than equally common non-associated chains. Across donors, most TCR sequences were observed very rarely, whereas some public TCRs were present in many individuals. When HLA alleles, especially DR and DQ, strongly co-occurred, TCR associations were difficult to assign to individual alleles. The classifier was reported to diagnose cytomegalovirus status with high specificity and sensitivity in both the original and validation cohorts. A later genetic analysis associated a missense DCLRE1C variant with V-gene and J-gene trimming of TCR beta chains, and an independent cohort replicated the association. An earlier analysis of 450 to 750 of the donors showed that most TCR beta V segments appeared in productive rearrangements either about 90% or about 30% of the time, which broadly matched IMGT annotations. This cohort had only TCR beta chains sequenced, and the lack of alpha or paired-chain data limited which features could be detected. A group of highly shared sequence variants was considered likely to be a technical artifact of the sequencing pipeline. In a later analysis, most CMV-associated TCR beta chains were found to appear HLA-restricted, with HLA associations seemingly driven largely by CMV exposure. For the cohort, immune exposure information was limited to CMV serostatus. The earlier analysis of approximately 590 of the donors excluded roughly 17 rarely observed V segments, including chromosome 9 orphons, because counts were too low.

This sequence originates from a boy aged 5-17 years in good health and CMV-seronegative. Recombination connected TRBV21-1 to TRBJ1-6; TRBD1 reflects the table's D call only, with no check against the DNA. TRBV21-1 is noted as a pseudogene. Sample: PBMCs. The CDR3: CASSTGLDRDSPLHF. The DNA reads as follows: TGTGCCAGCAGCACCGGCTTGGACAGGGATTCACCCCTCCACTTT.